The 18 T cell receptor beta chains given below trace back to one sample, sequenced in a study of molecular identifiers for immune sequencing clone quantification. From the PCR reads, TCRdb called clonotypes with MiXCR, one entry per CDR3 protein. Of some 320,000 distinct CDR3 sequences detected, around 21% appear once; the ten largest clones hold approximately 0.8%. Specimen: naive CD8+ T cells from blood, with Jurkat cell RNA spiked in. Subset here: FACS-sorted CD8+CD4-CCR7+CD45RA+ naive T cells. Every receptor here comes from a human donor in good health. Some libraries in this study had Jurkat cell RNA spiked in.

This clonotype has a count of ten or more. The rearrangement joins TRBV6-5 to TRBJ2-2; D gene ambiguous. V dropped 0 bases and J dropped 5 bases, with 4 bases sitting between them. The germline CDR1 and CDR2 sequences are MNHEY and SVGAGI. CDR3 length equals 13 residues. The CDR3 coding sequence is TGTGCCAGCAGTTACTCCCAGACCGGGGAGCTGTTTTTT. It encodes CASSYSQTGELFF.

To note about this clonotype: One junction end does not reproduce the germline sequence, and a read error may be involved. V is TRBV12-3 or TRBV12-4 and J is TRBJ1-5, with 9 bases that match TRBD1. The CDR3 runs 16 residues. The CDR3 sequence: CAGSLTDRGGNQPQHF. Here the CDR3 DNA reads TGTGCCGGCAGTCTGACGGACAGGGGAGGCAATCAGCCCCAGCATTTT.

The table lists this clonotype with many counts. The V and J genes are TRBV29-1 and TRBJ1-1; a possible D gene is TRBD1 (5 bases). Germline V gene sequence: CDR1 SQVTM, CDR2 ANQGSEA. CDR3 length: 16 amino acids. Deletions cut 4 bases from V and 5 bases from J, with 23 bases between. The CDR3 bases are TGCAGCGTTGTAGGTGGGGCTGGCGGGTTCCGGACTGAAGCTTTCTTT. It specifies CSVVGGAGGFRTEAFF.

The chain's CDR3 is CASSLAGRGASGPTTDTQYF. The CDR3 nucleotides read TGTGCCAGCAGTTTAGCGGGGAGAGGCGCTAGCGGACCCACCACAGATACGCAGTATTTT. The chain recombines TRBV27 with TRBJ2-3; TRBD2 agrees at 7 bases. This CDR3 comprises 20 residues. CDR1 is MNHEY, CDR2 SMNVEV, per germline (reference sequence). V dropped 2 bases and J dropped 2; count of bases not matched to a gene: 19.

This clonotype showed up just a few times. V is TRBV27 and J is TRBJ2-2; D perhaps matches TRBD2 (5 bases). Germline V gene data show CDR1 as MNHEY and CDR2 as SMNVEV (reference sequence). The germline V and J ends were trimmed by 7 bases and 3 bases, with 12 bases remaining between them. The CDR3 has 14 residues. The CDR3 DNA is TGTGCCAGCAAGTCTATGGACTACACCGGGGAGCTGTTTTTT. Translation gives CASKSMDYTGELFF.

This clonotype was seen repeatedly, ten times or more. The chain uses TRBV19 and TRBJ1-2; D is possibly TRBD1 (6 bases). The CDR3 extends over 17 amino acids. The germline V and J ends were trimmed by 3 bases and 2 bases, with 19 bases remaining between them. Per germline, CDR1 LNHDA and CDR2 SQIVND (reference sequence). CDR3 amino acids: CASSIWGQRRTNYGYTF. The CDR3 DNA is TGTGCCAGTAGTATTTGGGGACAACGCCGAACGAACTATGGCTACACCTTC.

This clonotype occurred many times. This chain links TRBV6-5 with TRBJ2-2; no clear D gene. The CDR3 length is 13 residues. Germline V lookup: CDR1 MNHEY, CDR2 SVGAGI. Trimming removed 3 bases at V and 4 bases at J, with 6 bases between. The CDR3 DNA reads TGTGCCAGCAGTTATCGTCCCACCGGGGAGCTGTTTTTT. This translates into CASSYRPTGELFF.

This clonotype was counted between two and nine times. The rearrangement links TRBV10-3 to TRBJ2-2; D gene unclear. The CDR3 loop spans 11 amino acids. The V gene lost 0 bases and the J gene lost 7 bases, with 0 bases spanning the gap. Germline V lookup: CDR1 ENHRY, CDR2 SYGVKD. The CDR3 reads CAISESGELFF. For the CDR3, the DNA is TGTGCCATCAGTGAGTCCGGGGAGCTGTTTTTT.

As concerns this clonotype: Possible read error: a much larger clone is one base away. CDR3 protein: CAGSQVPREDQPQHF. The CDR3 bases are TGCGCCGGCAGCCAAGTGCCTCGTGAGGATCAGCCCCAGCATTTT. This sequence joins TRBV4-1 and TRBJ1-5; D ambiguous. CDR1 is MGHRA, CDR2 YSYEKL, per germline. The CDR3 has 15 residues.

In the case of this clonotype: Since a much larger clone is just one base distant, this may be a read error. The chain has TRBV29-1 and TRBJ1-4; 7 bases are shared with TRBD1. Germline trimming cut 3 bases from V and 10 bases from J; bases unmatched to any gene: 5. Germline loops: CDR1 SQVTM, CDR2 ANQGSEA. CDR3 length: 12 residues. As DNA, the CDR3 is TGCAGCGTTGAGGAAGGGGGCGGAAAACTGTTTTTT. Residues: CSVEEGGGKLFF.

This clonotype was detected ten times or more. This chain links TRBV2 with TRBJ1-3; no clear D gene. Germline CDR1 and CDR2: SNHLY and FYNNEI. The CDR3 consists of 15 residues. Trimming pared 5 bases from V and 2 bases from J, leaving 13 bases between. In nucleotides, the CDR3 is TGTGCCAGCAGTCATCCCGGGTCCACTGGAAACACCATATATTTT. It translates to CASSHPGSTGNTIYF.

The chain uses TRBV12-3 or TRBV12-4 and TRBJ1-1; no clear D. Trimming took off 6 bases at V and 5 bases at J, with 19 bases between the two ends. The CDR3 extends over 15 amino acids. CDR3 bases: TGTGCCAGCAGCCCACTGGGAACACGAGGTACTGAAGCTTTCTTT. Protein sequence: CASSPLGTRGTEAFF.

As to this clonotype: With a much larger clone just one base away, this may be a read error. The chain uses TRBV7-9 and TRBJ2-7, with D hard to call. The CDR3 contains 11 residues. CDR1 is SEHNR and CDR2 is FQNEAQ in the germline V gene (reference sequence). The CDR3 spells CASSGDREQHF. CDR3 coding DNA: TGTGCCAGCAGCGGCGATCGCGAGCAGCACTTC.

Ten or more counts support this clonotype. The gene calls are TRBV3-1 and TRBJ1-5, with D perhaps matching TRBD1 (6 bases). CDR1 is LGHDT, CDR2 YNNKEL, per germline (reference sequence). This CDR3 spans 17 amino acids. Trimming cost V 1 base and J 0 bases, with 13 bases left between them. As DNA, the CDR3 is TGTGCCAGCAGCCAAGGACGACAGGACTATAGCAATCAGCCCCAGCATTTT. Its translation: CASSQGRQDYSNQPQHF.

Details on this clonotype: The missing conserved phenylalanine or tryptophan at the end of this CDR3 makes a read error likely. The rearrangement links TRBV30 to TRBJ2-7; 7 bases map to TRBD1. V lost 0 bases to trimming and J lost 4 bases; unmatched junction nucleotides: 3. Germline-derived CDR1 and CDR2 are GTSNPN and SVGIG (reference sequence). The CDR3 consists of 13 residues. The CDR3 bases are TGTGCCTGGAGTGTTGGCAGGGGGTACGAGCAGTACCTC. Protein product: CAWSVGRGYEQYL.

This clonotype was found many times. This CDR3 reads CATSTWRQGPNIQYF. CDR3 in DNA: TGTGCCACCAGCACGTGGAGACAGGGCCCAAACATTCAGTACTTC. The rearrangement joins TRBV15 to TRBJ2-4; 7 bases match TRBD1. CDR1 is LNHNV and CDR2 is YYDKDF in the germline V gene (reference sequence). The length of the CDR3 is 15 residues. With V trimmed by 4 bases and J by 6 bases, 9 bases remained unmatched.

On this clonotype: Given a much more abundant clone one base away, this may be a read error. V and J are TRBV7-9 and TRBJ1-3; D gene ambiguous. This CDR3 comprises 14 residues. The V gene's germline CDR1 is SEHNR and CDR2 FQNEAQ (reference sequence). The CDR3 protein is CASGFGPPGNTIYF. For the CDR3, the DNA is TGTGCCAGCGGCTTCGGACCTCCTGGAAACACCATATATTTT. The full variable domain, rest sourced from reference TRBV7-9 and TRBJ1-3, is DTGVSQNPRHKITKRGQNVTFRCDPISEHNRLYWYRQTLGQGPEFLTYFQNEAQLEKSRLLSDRFSAERPKGSFSTLEIQRTEQGDSAMYLCASGFGPPGNTIYFGEGSWLTVV.

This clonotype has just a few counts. CDR3 protein: CASSLVVRHGDEAFF. Written as DNA, the CDR3 is TGTGCCAGCAGCTTAGTTGTCCGACACGGAGACGAAGCTTTCTTT. V and J are TRBV7-9 and TRBJ1-1; no clear D gene. CDR3 length: 15 residues. CDR1 is SEHNR and CDR2 is FQNEAQ in the germline V gene (reference sequence). Trimming took 1 base from V and 8 from J, leaving 17 bases between them.